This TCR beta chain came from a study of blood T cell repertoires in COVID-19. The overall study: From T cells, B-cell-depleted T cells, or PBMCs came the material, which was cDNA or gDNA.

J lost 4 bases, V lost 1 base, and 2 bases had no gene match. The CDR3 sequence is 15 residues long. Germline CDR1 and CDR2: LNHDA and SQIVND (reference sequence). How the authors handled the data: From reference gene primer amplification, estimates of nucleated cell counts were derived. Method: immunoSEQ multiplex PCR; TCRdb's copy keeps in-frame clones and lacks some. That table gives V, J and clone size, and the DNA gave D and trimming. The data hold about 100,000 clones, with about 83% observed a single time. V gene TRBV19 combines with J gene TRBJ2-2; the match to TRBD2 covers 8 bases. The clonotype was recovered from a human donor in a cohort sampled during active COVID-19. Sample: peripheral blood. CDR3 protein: CASSIGGRRTGELFF. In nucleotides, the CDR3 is TGTGCCAGTAGTATAGGCGGGAGGCGCACCGGGGAGCTGTTTTTT.